Listed below are T cell receptor beta chains from one sample, sequenced in a study of cytomegalovirus exposure and HLA in healthy donors. Generated by immunoSEQ multiplex PCR, the TCRdb table keeps only in-frame clones and is missing some. Of around 100,000 clones listed, about 69% are singletons. Sequences were obtained from PBMCs. These receptors all come from a woman aged 18 to 35 in good health and CMV-seropositive. Each CDR3 is given with its conserved first and last residue.

J gene,V gene,CDR3 protein
TRBJ2-3,TRBV4-2,CASSRTGSTDTQYF
TRBJ1-1,TRBV30,CAWRGLQVYTEAFF
TRBJ1-1,TRBV7-2,CASSLEGPRGRSEAFF
TRBJ2-1,TRBV28,CASSLGGRAGNEQFF
TRBJ2-3,TRBV5-4,CASSRDSTATDTQYF
TRBJ2-6,TRBV5-4,CASTPGRGSGANVLTF
TRBJ2-3,TRBV18,CASSPGSLDTQYF
TRBJ2-2,TRBV9,CASSLDSPGGELFF
TRBJ1-5,TRBV5-1,CASSLEGQRNQPQHF
TRBJ2-3,TRBV27,CASSLYVQGATDTQYF
TRBJ2-1,TRBV5-6,CASSVGGAYNEQFF
TRBJ2-7,TRBV5-4,CASSLMPDSYEQYF
TRBJ2-7,TRBV27,CASSPWDSYEQYF
TRBJ2-4,TRBV5-4,CASSPGALGGTRDIQYF
TRBJ1-3,TRBV12-5,CASGPPPQTASDTIYF
TRBJ2-3,TRBV27,CASTSAGASTDTQYF
TRBJ2-1,TRBV7-2,CASSLQSENEQFF
TRBJ2-2,TRBV5-1,CASSLGLAGVVSGELFF